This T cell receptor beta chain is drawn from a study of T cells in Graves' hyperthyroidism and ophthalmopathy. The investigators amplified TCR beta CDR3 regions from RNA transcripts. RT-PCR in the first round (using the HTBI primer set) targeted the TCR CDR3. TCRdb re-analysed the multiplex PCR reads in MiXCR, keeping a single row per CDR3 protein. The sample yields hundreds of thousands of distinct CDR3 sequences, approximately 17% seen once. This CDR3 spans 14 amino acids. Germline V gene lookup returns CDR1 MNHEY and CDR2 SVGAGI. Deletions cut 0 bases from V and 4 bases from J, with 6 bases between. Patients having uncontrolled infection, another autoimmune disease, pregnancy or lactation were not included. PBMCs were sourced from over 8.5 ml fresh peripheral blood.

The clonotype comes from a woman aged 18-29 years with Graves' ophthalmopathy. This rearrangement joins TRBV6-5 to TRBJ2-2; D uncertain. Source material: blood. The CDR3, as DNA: TGTGCCAGCAGTTACTCGGGGTTCACCGGGGAGCTGTTTTTT. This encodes CASSYSGFTGELFF.